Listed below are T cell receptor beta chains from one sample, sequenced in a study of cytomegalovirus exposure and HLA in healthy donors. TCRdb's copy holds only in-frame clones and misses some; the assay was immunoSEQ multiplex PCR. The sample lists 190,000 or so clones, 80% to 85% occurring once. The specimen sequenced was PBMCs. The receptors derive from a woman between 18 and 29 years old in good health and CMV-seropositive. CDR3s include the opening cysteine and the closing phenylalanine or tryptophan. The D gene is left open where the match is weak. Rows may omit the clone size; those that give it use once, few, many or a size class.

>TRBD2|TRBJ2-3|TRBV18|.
CASSPSGGPDTQYF
TGTGCCAGCTCACCTAGCGGGGGCCCAGATACGCAGTATTTT
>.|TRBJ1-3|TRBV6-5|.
CASLQANTIYF
TGTGCCAGCCTACAGGCAAACACCATATATTTT
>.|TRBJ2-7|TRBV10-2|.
CASSDSGEQYF
TGCGCCAGCTCGGACTCGGGGGAGCAGTACTTC
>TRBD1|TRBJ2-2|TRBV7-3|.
CASSLDRDTGELFF
TGTGCCAGCAGCTTAGACAGGGATACCGGGGAGCTGTTTTTT
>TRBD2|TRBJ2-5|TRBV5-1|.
CASSLDGTSQETQYF
TGCGCCAGCAGCTTGGACGGGACTAGTCAAGAGACCCAGTACTTC
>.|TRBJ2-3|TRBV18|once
CASSPRGSDTQYF
TGTGCCAGCTCACCACGAGGTTCAGATACGCAGTATTTT
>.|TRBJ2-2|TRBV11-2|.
CASSLRRGGYTGELFF
TGTGCCAGCAGCTTAAGGAGGGGCGGTTACACCGGGGAGCTGTTTTTT
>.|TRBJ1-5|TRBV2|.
CASTTGQSNQPQHF
TGTGCCAGCACTACCGGACAGAGCAATCAGCCCCAGCATTTT
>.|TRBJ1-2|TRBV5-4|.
CASSLRQNGYTF
TGTGCCAGCAGCCTCCGACAGAATGGCTACACCTTC
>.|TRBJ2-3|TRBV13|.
CASSLGPADRGDTQYF
TGTGCCAGCAGCTTAGGCCCGGCAGATAGAGGAGATACGCAGTATTTT
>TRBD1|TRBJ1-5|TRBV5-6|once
CASSSTGDPQPQHF
TGTGCCAGCAGCTCGACAGGGGACCCTCAGCCCCAGCATTTT
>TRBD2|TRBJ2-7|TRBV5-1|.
CASSTQRGGSYEQYF
TGCGCCAGCAGCACCCAGCGGGGGGGCTCCTACGAGCAGTACTTC
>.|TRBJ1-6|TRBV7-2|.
CASSLERVVRVDSPLHF
TGTGCCAGCAGCTTAGAACGGGTGGTGAGGGTGGATTCACCCCTCCACTTT
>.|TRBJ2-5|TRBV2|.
CASKSAGGTRQETQYF
TGTGCCAGCAAATCTGCTGGAGGGACGCGACAAGAGACCCAGTACTTC
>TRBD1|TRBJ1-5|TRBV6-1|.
CASLDRTNQPQHF
TGTGCCAGCTTGGACAGGACAAATCAGCCCCAGCATTTT
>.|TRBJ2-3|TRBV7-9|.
CASSSWTSSTDTQYF
TGTGCCAGCAGCTCCTGGACATCTAGCACAGATACGCAGTATTTT
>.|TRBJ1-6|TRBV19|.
CASSTSGGGYSPLHF
TGTGCCAGTAGTACCTCCGGGGGGGGCTATTCACCCCTCCACTTT
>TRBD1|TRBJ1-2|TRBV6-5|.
CASRFTTGAYGYTF
TGTGCCAGCAGATTTACCACAGGGGCGTATGGCTACACCTTC
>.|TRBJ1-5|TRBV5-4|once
CASSLSGGGSNQPQHF
TGTGCCAGCAGCTTGTCGGGGGGCGGGAGCAATCAGCCCCAGCATTTT
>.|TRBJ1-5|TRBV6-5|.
CASSYGGERQPQHF
TGTGCCAGCAGTTACGGGGGGGAAAGGCAGCCCCAGCATTTT
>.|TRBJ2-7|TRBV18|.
CASSPATISAYEQYF
TGTGCCAGCTCACCCGCGACAATTTCGGCCTACGAGCAGTACTTC
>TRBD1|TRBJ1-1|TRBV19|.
CASNNDDRATEAFF
TGTGCCAGTAATAATGATGACAGGGCCACTGAAGCTTTCTTT
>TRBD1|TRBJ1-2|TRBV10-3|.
CAISESNKGQATYGYTF
TGTGCCATCAGTGAGTCGAATAAGGGACAGGCAACATATGGCTACACCTTC
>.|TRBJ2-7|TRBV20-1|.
CAPGVNYEQYF
TGCGCCCCGGGGGTTAACTACGAGCAGTACTTC
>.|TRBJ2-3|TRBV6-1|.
CASKEPRARTQYF
TGTGCCAGCAAGGAACCCAGGGCGAGGACGCAGTATTTT
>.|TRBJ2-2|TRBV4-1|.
CASSQVARTTNTGELFF
TGCGCCAGCAGCCAAGTAGCACGGACAACTAACACCGGGGAGCTGTTTTTT
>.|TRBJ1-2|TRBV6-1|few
CASRVGDGYTF
TGTGCCAGCAGGGTCGGGGATGGCTACACCTTC
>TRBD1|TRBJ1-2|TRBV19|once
CASSTPGTGLTYGYTF
TGTGCCAGTAGTACCCCAGGGACAGGCCTGACCTATGGCTACACCTTC
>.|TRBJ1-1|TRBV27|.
CASSLSWRGTEAFF
TGTGCCAGCAGTTTATCGTGGCGGGGGACTGAAGCTTTCTTT
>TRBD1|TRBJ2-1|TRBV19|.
CASSEQGTLNEQFF
TGTGCCAGTAGTGAACAGGGGACGTTGAATGAGCAGTTCTTC
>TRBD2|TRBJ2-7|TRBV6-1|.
CASTFSGGINGEQYF
TGTGCCAGCACCTTTAGCGGGGGCATCAATGGGGAGCAGTACTTC
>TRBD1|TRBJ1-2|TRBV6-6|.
CASSRDRGYGYTF
TGTGCCAGCAGCCGGGACAGGGGCTATGGCTACACCTTC
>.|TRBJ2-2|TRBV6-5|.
CASSYSADTGELFF
TGTGCCAGCAGTTACAGTGCAGACACCGGGGAGCTGTTTTTT